This T cell receptor (beta chain) appears in the sequencing data of a study of cytomegalovirus exposure and HLA in healthy donors. The donors formed part of the approximately 130-subject validation cohort, distinct from the roughly 630-subject first cohort. Points from the study as a whole: There were some public TCRs occurring in many donors, but most TCR sequences were rare.

On this clone: Its antigen is still unknown.

The CDR3 totals 11 residues. V lost 0 bases and J 8 bases, leaving 7 bases between the germline ends. In germline, CDR1 is GTSNPN, CDR2 SVGIG (reference sequence). Measured with immunoSEQ multiplex PCR; TCRdb has only the in-frame clones, and not every one. The sample lists a few hundred thousand clones; over 70% were seen once. V usage is TRBV30 and J usage is TRBJ1-1; the D is unclear. The specimen was PBMCs. The receptor was derived from a woman aged 25 to 45 in good health and CMV-seropositive. The CDR3 sequence: CAWSVPREAFF. The CDR3, as DNA: TGTGCCTGGAGTGTTCCCAGGGAAGCTTTCTTT.